The clone carrying this T cell receptor (beta chain) is a singleton in its sample. This specimen belongs to a study of glioma-infiltrating T cells after dendritic cell vaccination. Overall study context: Autologous tumor lysate-pulsed dendritic cell vaccination was given between about 2003 and 2013.

Time point in this sample: after dendritic cell vaccination, including at tumor progression/relapse. Patients had residual fresh-frozen tumor tissue and more than two years of survival data. Primers: 60 V beta forward and 13 J beta reverse. TCRdb keeps only in-frame clones here, not all; method: immunoSEQ multiplex PCR. The sample lists 72,000 or so clones; more than 75% were seen once. The germline V and J ends were trimmed by 6 bases and 6 bases, with 11 bases remaining between them. Germline CDR1 WSHSY, CDR2 SAAADI. This CDR3 spans 13 amino acids. This material consisted of blood, taken after dendritic cell vaccination. V gene TRBV10-2 combines with J gene TRBJ2-2; TRBD2 might be the D (6 bases). The source of this sequence is a human donor with glioblastoma. The CDR3 reads CASRGGGAGELFF. The CDR3 DNA reads as TGCGCCAGCAGGGGGGGTGGAGCCGGGGAGCTGTTTTTT.